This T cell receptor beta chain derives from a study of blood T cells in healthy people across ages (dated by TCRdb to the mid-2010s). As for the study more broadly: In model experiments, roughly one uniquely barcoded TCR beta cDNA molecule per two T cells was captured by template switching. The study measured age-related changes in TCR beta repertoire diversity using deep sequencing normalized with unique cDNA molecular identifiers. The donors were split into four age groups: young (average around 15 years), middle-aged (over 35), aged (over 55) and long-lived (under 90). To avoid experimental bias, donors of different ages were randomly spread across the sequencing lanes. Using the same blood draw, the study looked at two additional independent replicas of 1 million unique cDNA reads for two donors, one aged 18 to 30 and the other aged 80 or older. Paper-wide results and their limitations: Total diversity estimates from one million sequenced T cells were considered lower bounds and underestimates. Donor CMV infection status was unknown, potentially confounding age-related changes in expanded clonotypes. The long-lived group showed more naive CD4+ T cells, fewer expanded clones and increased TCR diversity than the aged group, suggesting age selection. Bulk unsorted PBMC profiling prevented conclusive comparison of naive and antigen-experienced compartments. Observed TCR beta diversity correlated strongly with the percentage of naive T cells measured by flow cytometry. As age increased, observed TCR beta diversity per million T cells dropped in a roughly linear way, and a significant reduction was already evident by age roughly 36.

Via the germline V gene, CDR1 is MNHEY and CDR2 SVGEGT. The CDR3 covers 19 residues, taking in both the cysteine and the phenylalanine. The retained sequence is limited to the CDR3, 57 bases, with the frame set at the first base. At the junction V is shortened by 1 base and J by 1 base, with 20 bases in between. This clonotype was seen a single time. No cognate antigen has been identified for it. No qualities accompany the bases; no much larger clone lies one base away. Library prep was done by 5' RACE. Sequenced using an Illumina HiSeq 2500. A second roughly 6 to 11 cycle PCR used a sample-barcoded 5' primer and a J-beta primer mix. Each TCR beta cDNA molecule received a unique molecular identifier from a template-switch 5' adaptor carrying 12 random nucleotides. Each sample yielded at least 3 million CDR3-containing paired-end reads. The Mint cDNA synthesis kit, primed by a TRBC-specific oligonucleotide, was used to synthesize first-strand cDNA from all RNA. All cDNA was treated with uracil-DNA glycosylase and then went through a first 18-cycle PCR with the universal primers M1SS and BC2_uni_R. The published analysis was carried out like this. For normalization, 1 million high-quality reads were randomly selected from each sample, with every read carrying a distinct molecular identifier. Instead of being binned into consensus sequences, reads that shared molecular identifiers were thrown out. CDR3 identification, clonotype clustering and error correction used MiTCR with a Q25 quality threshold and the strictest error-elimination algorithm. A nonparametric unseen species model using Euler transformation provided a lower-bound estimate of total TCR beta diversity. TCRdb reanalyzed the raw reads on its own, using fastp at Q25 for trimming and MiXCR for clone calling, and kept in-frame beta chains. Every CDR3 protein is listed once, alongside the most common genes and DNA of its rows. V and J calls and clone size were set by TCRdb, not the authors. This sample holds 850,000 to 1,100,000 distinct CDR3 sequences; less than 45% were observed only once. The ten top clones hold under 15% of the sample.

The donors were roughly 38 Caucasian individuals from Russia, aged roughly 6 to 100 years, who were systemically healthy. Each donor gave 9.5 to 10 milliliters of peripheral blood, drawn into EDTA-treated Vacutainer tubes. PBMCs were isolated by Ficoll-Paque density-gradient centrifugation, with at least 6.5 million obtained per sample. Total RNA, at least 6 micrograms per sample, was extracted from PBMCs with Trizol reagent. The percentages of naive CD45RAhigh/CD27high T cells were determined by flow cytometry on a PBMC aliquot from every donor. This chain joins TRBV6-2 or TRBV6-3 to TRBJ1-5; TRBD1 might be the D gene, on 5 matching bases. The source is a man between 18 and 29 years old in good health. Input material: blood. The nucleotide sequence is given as TGTGCCAGCAGTTACTTCGTGGGCAGGGTCGACGTAAGCAATCAGCCCCAGCATTTT. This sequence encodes CASSYFVGRVDVSNQPQHF.